These 4 T cell receptor beta chains came from one sample sequenced in a study of T cell changes during pregnancy in multiple sclerosis. TCRdb's copy holds only in-frame clones and misses some; the assay was immunoSEQ multiplex PCR. The sample holds under 90,000 clones; approximately 90% are singletons and the top ten take 1.2% to 1.5%. This material consisted of peripheral blood, taken in the second trimester of pregnancy. The source of these receptors is a female donor in good health, enrolled as a control in a pregnancy study.

The chain combines TRBV7-3 with TRBJ2-1; 8 bases align to TRBD2. Looked up from germline, CDR1 is SGHTA and CDR2 is FQGTGA. CDR3 length equals 16 residues. Trimming took 4 bases from V and 5 from J; bases not matched to a gene: 10. CDR3 protein: CASSSFSGMDHNEQFF. The CDR3, as DNA: TGTGCCAGCAGCTCCTTTAGCGGGATGGATCACAATGAGCAGTTCTTC.

This sequence joins TRBV27 and TRBJ2-2, with 11 positions matching TRBD2. This CDR3 contains 17 residues. Germline trimming cut 5 bases from V and 4 bases from J; bases unmatched to any gene: 9. The germline V gene encodes CDR1 MNHEY and CDR2 SMNVEV (reference sequence). CDR3 coding DNA: TGTGCCAGCAGTCCCCAGGGACTAGCGGAGATCACCGGGGAGCTGTTTTTT. It codes for CASSPQGLAEITGELFF.

CDR3 in amino acids: CAISGERRGNIQYF. The CDR3 DNA reads TGTGCCATCAGTGGGGAGAGAAGAGGAAACATTCAGTACTTC. The V gene is TRBV10-3, the J gene TRBJ2-4, with a tentative D call TRBD2 (5 bases). Trimming left V 4 bases short and J 6 bases short, with 13 bases between. The CDR3 totals 14 residues. Germline CDR1 and CDR2: ENHRY and SYGVKD.

The chain recombines TRBV15 with TRBJ1-6, with TRBD1 matching 8 bases. This CDR3 is 15 amino acids long. V shed 0 bases and J 8 bases; nucleotides not matched to a gene: 3. CDR1 is LNHNV, CDR2 YYDKDF, per germline (reference sequence). The CDR3 spells CATSREDRGYSPLHF. CDR3 nucleotides: TGTGCCACCAGCAGAGAAGACAGGGGTTATTCACCCCTCCACTTT. Supplemented by reference TRBV15 and TRBJ1-6, the full variable domain reads DAMVIQNPRYQVTQFGKPVTLSCSQTLNHNVMYWYQQKSSQAPKLLFHYYDKDFNNEADTPDNFQSRRPNTSFCFLDIRSPGLGDTAMYLCATSREDRGYSPLHFGNGTRLTVT.